This T cell receptor beta chain originates from a study of blood T cell repertoires in COVID-19. Study information: T cells, B-cell-depleted T cells, or PBMCs supplied cDNA or gDNA.

CDR1 and CDR2 from the germline V gene are SNHLY and FYNNEI. V dropped 6 bases and J dropped 0 bases, with 8 bases sitting between them. There are 13 residues in the CDR3. TCRdb's table, derived via immunoSEQ multiplex PCR, lists solely in-frame clones and lacks some. This repertoire shows 40,000 to 55,000 clones, roughly 87% found once; its top ten account for about 29%. The chain recombines TRBV2 with TRBJ1-1; D gene uncertain. The TCR comes from a woman older than 75 with acute or convalescent COVID-19. Sequencing was done on a sample of peripheral blood. The CDR3 is CASRNTMNTEAFF. CDR3 nucleotide sequence: TGTGCCAGCAGAAATACAATGAACACTGAAGCTTTCTTT.